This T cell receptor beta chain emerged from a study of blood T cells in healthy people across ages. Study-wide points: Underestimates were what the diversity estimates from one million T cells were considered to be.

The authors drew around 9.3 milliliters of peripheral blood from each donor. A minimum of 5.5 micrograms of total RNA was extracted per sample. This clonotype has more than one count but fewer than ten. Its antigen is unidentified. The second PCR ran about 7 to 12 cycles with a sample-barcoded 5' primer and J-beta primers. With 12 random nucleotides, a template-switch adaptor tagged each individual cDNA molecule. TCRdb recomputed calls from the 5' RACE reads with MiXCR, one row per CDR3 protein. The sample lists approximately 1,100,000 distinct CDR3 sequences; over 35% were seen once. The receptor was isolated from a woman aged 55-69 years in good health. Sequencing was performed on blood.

The CDR3, as DNA: TGTGCCACCGGACCCCGTACAGGGGGCCGGGAGACCCAGTACTTC. It is translated as CATGPRTGGRETQYF. The J gene is TRBJ2-7, the V gene TRBV15; 9 bases are a match to TRBD1. The J call may not be correct, given that the DNA end is closer to TRBJ2-5. Germline V gives CDR1 LNHNV, CDR2 YYDKDF (reference sequence). This CDR3 has 15 amino acids.